Listed below are T cell receptor beta chains from one sample, sequenced in a study of identical twins. MiXCR was run by TCRdb on the 5' RACE reads, yielding one entry per CDR3 protein. The sample carries 1.5 million to 2 million distinct CDR3 sequences, about 32% recorded once. Sequencing used cord blood. The receptors were sampled from a newborn girl in good health. Both conserved end residues are part of each CDR3. D genes are given only for firm matches. Rows give clone size only sometimes, using once, few, many, or a class for an expanded clone.

>TRBJ1-6|.|TRBV9|.|13
CASSVEVNSPLHF
TGTGCCAGCAGCGTAGAGGTTAATTCACCCCTCCACTTT
>TRBJ2-7|TRBD2|TRBV20-1|.|16
CSARDVNSWDYNEQYF
TGCAGTGCTAGAGATGTTAATAGTTGGGACTACAATGAGCAGTACTTC
>TRBJ2-5|.|TRBV27|few|18
CASKVRWDKGRFRWEQYF
TGTGCCAGCAAAGTAAGGTGGGATAAAGGACGTTTCCGGTGGGAGCAGTACTTC
>TRBJ1-2|.|TRBV20-1|.|14
CSASDNREDYGYTF
TGCAGTGCTAGTGACAACAGGGAAGACTATGGCTACACCTTC
>TRBJ2-4|.|TRBV5-1|few|14
CASSLVVGQNIQYF
TGCGCCAGCAGCTTGGTCGTCGGCCAAAACATTCAGTACTTC
>TRBJ2-1|.|TRBV7-2|many|13
CASTPYVTNEQFF
TGTGCCAGCACCCCATACGTGACCAATGAGCAGTTCTTC
>TRBJ1-2|TRBD1|TRBV30|.|15
CAWSASGTGLSGYTF
TGTGCCTGGAGCGCCTCCGGGACAGGGTTGAGCGGCTACACCTTC
>TRBJ1-1|TRBD1|TRBV5-1|.|15
CASSREGALNTEAFF
TGCGCCAGCAGCCGGGAGGGGGCCTTGAACACTGAAGCTTTCTTT
>TRBJ2-1|.|TRBV6-1|many|15
CASWDWRRGKDEQFF
TGTGCCAGCTGGGACTGGCGCAGGGGAAAGGATGAGCAGTTCTTC
>TRBJ1-1|.|TRBV7-2|.|13
CASSLTVTTEAFF
TGTGCCAGCAGCTTAACGGTGACGACTGAAGCTTTCTTT
>TRBJ1-2|TRBD1|TRBV4-1|.|14
CASSPTGPLYGYTF
TGCGCCAGCAGCCCGACAGGGCCTCTTTATGGCTACACCTTC
>TRBJ2-1|.|TRBV12-3/TRBV12-4|.|15
CASSFKRQSYNEQFF
TGTGCCAGCAGTTTCAAGCGTCAATCCTACAATGAGCAGTTCTTC
>TRBJ2-7|.|TRBV12-3/TRBV12-4|once|15
CASSRGNNYIYEQYF
TGTGCCAGCAGTCGAGGGAATAACTATATCTACGAGCAGTACTTC
>TRBJ2-1|.|TRBV6-5|many|13
CASSYSKGNEQFF
TGTGCCAGCAGTTACTCGAAAGGCAATGAGCAGTTCTTC
>TRBJ1-5|.|TRBV5-1|.|16
CASSPFETGPNQPQHF
TGCGCCAGCAGCCCGTTCGAGACAGGCCCCAATCAGCCCCAGCATTTT
>TRBJ1-6|.|TRBV4-2|.|14
CASSQVRSSSPLHF
TGTGCCAGCAGCCAAGTCCGGTCTTCTTCACCCCTCCACTTT
>TRBJ2-1|.|TRBV4-2|.|13
CASSQDTQETQFF
TGTGCCAGCAGCCAAGATACACAAGAGACCCAGTTCTTC
>TRBJ2-2|.|TRBV6-6|.|15
CASSYPGESPGELFF
TGTGCCAGCAGTTACCCCGGGGAGTCTCCCGGGGAGCTGTTTTTT
>TRBJ2-7|.|TRBV20-1|few|14
CSAREGGGYYEQYF
TGCAGTGCTAGAGAGGGTGGGGGCTACTACGAGCAGTACTTC
>TRBJ1-6|TRBD1|TRBV10-3|.|14
CAIRGTGGGSPLHF
TGTGCCATCAGAGGGACAGGGGGGGGTTCACCCCTCCACTTT
>TRBJ2-4|.|TRBV27|few|12
CASSSRDHIQYF
TGTGCCAGCAGTTCCAGGGATCACATTCAGTACTTC
>TRBJ2-7|TRBD1|TRBV28|.|15
CASSVHRGTSYEQYF
TGTGCCAGCAGTGTCCACAGGGGCACCTCCTACGAGCAGTACTTC
>TRBJ1-6|TRBD1|TRBV2|.|16
CASSESPTGSSSPLHF
TGTGCCAGCAGTGAATCCCCGACAGGGTCGAGCTCACCCCTCCACTTT
>TRBJ2-4|.|TRBV28|few|16
CASSLLGKLAKNIQYF
TGTGCCAGCAGTTTATTGGGCAAACTAGCCAAAAACATTCAGTACTTC
>TRBJ2-7|.|TRBV13|.|14
CASSLDQGTSEQYF
TGTGCCAGCAGCTTAGACCAGGGGACCTCCGAGCAGTACTTC
>TRBJ2-7|.|TRBV10-3|few|14
CAISEGGHSYEQYF
TGTGCCATCAGTGAGGGGGGGCACTCCTACGAGCAGTACTTC
>TRBJ2-5|.|TRBV28|.|14
CASSWSLGQETQYF
TGTGCCAGCAGTTGGTCCCTAGGACAAGAGACCCAGTACTTC
>TRBJ1-2|.|TRBV12-3/TRBV12-4|.|15
CASSSASGDFYGYTF
TGTGCCAGCAGTTCCGCCTCGGGTGACTTCTATGGCTACACCTTC
>TRBJ2-1|.|TRBV7-2|few|15
CASSLHRAKTNEQFF
TGTGCCAGCAGCCTACACCGGGCCAAGACCAATGAGCAGTTCTTC
>TRBJ1-4|TRBD1|TRBV18|few|13
CASSPTDRRRPFF
TGTGCCAGCTCACCAACGGACAGGCGCCGTCCGTTTTTT
>TRBJ2-3|.|TRBV25-1|few|13
CATTEPGTDTQYF
TGTGCCACTACGGAGCCTGGCACAGATACGCAGTATTTT
>TRBJ2-2|.|TRBV20-1|.|15
CSARDRGTHTGELFF
TGCAGTGCTAGAGATCGAGGCACTCACACCGGGGAGCTGTTTTTT
>TRBJ2-2|TRBD2|TRBV20-1|.|15
CSASIRGGATGELFF
TGCAGTGCTAGTATTCGCGGGGGGGCAACCGGGGAGCTGTTTTTT